The 24 T cell receptor beta chains below were found in one sample sequenced in a study of T-cell memory formation after mild COVID-19. TCRdb re-called the 5' RACE reads through MiXCR, storing one row per CDR3 protein. The sample contains 450,000 to 650,000 distinct CDR3 sequences, about a sixth of which appear only once. Sequencing used PBMCs or a T cell subset sorted from them (not recorded which). These receptor sequences come from an adult woman who had mild COVID-19 (a few samples of this study predate the infection). Cell type and time point are not known.

The chain couples TRBV29-1 to TRBJ2-1, with D possibly being TRBD2 (5 bases). The V end was cut by 5 bases, the J end by 2 bases, with 16 bases between. CDR1 is SQVTM and CDR2 is ANQGSEA in the germline V gene. The CDR3 contains 15 residues. CDR3 coding DNA: TGCAGCGTTCCCCGTGGGAGTTTGGCCTACAATGAGCAGTTCTTC. It specifies CSVPRGSLAYNEQFF.

The chain combines TRBV18 with TRBJ2-1; D not resolved. CDR1 is KGHSH and CDR2 is LQKENI in the germline V gene. Trimming shortened V by 6 bases and J by 6 bases, and 15 bases separated the two germline ends. The CDR3 totals 14 residues. The CDR3 region has the DNA TGTGCCAGCTCCTTAGTTGTTGACGCCAATGAGCAGTTCTTC. Residues: CASSLVVDANEQFF.

This clonotype came up a few times. This chain joins TRBV2 and TRBJ2-7; unclear D gene. CDR3 size: 14 residues. Trimming left V 6 bases short and J 2 bases short, with 14 bases between. Germline V lookup: CDR1 SNHLY, CDR2 FYNNEI. The CDR3 DNA is TGTGCCAGCAGCGCAGTCGCGATAACCTACGAGCAGTACTTC. Amino acid sequence: CASSAVAITYEQYF.

The chain recombines TRBV7-6 with TRBJ2-7; the match to TRBD2 covers 15 bases. The germline CDR1 and CDR2 sequences are SGHVS and FNYEAQ. The CDR3 spans 15 residues. J lost 2 bases, V lost 5 bases, and 1 base had no gene match. CDR3 DNA sequence: TGTGCCAGCAGCGGACTAGCGGGAGGGCCCTACGAGCAGTACTTC. This codes for CASSGLAGGPYEQYF.

This sequence joins TRBV20-1 and TRBJ2-6; D gene ambiguous. This CDR3 has 13 residues. The V end was cut by 3 bases, the J end by 0 bases, with 3 bases between. Per germline, CDR1 DFQATT and CDR2 SNEGSKA (reference sequence). CDR3 in DNA: TGCAGTGCTAGGTTCTCTGGGGCCAACGTCCTGACTTTC. Protein: CSARFSGANVLTF.

The gene calls are TRBV4-3 and TRBJ2-1; maybe TRBD2 (5 bases). Between the trimmed V and J ends, which lost 4 bases and 3 bases, there was a span of 7 bases. Germline values: CDR1 LGHNA, CDR2 YSLEER. This CDR3 contains 13 residues. As DNA, the CDR3 is TGCGCCAGCAGCCCACGGGACTACAATGAGCAGTTCTTC. Amino acid sequence: CASSPRDYNEQFF.

V usage is TRBV29-1 and J usage is TRBJ1-2, with 9 bases identical to TRBD1. V was clipped by 0 bases and J by 4 bases; unmatched bases: 6. This CDR3 has 15 amino acids. Germline V gives CDR1 SQVTM, CDR2 ANQGSEA. CDR3 nucleotides: TGCAGCGTTGAAGAGGGACAGGGAACTAGCTATGGCTACACCTTC. Its protein is CSVEEGQGTSYGYTF. The whole variable domain, filled in from reference TRBV29-1 and TRBJ1-2, reads SAVISQKPSRDICQRGTSLTIQCQVDSQVTMMFWYRQQPGQSLTLIATANQGSEATYESGFVIDKFPISRPNLTFSTLTVSNMSPEDSSIYLCSVEEGQGTSYGYTFGSGTRLTVV.

This clonotype was observed a few times. The CDR3 region is CASSTDLPGGEQYF. CDR3 DNA: TGTGCCAGCAGCACTGACCTACCCGGGGGGGAGCAGTACTTC. V is TRBV11-2 and J is TRBJ2-7; 7 bases are a match to TRBD2. The ends lost 5 bases at V and 7 bases at J; junction bases unmatched: 11. The CDR3 length is 14 residues. CDR1 and CDR2 from the germline V gene are SGHAT and FQNNGV.

This clonotype occurred a few times. The rearrangement joins TRBV29-1 to TRBJ2-1; 8 bases are shared with TRBD2. V lost 2 bases and J lost 2; bases outside the gene matches: 5. Germline loops: CDR1 SQVTM, CDR2 ANQGSEA. The CDR3 runs 15 residues. In DNA form, the CDR3 reads TGCAGCGTTGAATGGCTAGCGGGTACCTACAATGAGCAGTTCTTC. Protein sequence: CSVEWLAGTYNEQFF.

This clonotype was detected a few times. The chain links TRBV7-6 to TRBJ1-2; a weak D match, TRBD1 (5 bases). The length of the CDR3 is 13 residues. V was cut by 4 bases and J by 8 bases, with 14 bases left in between. From germline, CDR1 is SGHVS and CDR2 FNYEAQ. The CDR3 DNA is TGTGCCAGCAGCTCCCAGGGAGACGAGGGCTACACCTTC. Encoded protein: CASSSQGDEGYTF.

This clonotype showed up just once. The chain joins TRBV29-1 to TRBJ2-2, with D uncertain. The germline CDR1 and CDR2 sequences are SQVTM and ANQGSEA. The V and J ends lost 2 bases and 2 bases respectively, with 12 bases between them. The CDR3 loop spans 15 amino acids. This CDR3 reads CSVEPANLNTGELFF. DNA of the CDR3: TGCAGCGTTGAACCTGCCAATTTAAACACCGGGGAGCTGTTTTTT.

The chain links TRBV6-2 or TRBV6-3 to TRBJ1-5; no firm D call. CDR1 is MNHEY, CDR2 SVGEGT, per germline. Trimming pared 0 bases from V and 1 base from J, leaving 13 bases between. This CDR3 has 17 amino acids. CDR3 protein: CASSYSINERSNQPQHF. The CDR3 DNA reads as TGTGCCAGCAGTTACTCGATAAACGAGAGGAGCAATCAGCCCCAGCATTTT.

This clonotype was seen a handful of times. This rearrangement joins TRBV2 to TRBJ2-7; possibly TRBD1 for D (6 bases). The germline V and J ends were trimmed by 8 bases and 2 bases, with 10 bases remaining between them. This CDR3 comprises 12 residues. Germline CDR1 is SNHLY and CDR2 is FYNNEI. The CDR3 DNA follows: TGTGCCAGCGACAGGTCAACCTACGAGCAGTACTTC. This encodes CASDRSTYEQYF.

The chain is built from TRBV4-3 and TRBJ2-2; TRBD1 is a possible D gene (5 bases). Looked up from germline, CDR1 is LGHNA and CDR2 is YSLEER. V was trimmed by 2 bases and J by 6 bases, leaving 22 bases between them. The CDR3 consists of 18 residues. In DNA, the CDR3 is TGCGCCAGCAGCCAATCGATTAGTGACAGCTTATTCCCCGGGGAGCTGTTTTTT. Its protein product is CASSQSISDSLFPGELFF.

The chain uses TRBV12-3 or TRBV12-4 and TRBJ2-3; D unclear. V gave up 6 bases and J gave up 2 bases, with 12 bases separating them. The CDR3 is made up of 14 amino acids. CDR3 amino acids: CASSLTRITDTQYF. Here the CDR3 DNA reads TGTGCCAGCAGCTTGACCAGGATCACAGATACGCAGTATTTT.

This chain connects TRBV5-6 to TRBJ1-1; possible D gene TRBD1, 6 bases. Germline CDR1 is SGHDT and CDR2 is YYEEEE. The V gene lost 1 base and the J gene lost 4 bases, with 11 bases spanning the gap. CDR3 length: 14 residues. CDR3 in DNA: TGTGCCAGCAGCTTGCAGGGGCCCGGCACTGAAGCTTTCTTT. It codes for CASSLQGPGTEAFF. Combining the CDR3 with reference TRBV5-6 and TRBJ1-1 gives the whole variable domain DAGVTQSPTHLIKTRGQQVTLRCSPKSGHDTVSWYQQALGQGPQFIFQYYEEEERQRGNFPDRFSGHQFPNYSSELNVNALLLGDSALYLCASSLQGPGTEAFFGQGTRLTVV.

The rearrangement links TRBV5-1 to TRBJ2-5; 7 nucleotides align to TRBD2. This CDR3 is 16 amino acids long. Germline loops: CDR1 SGHRS, CDR2 YFSETQ. The ends lost 0 bases at V and 1 base at J; junction bases unmatched: 6. CDR3 sequence (DNA): TGCGCCAGCAGCTTGGCTGGCGGGAGAGGCCAAGAGACCCAGTACTTC. Its translation is CASSLAGGRGQETQYF.

DNA for the CDR3: TGCGCCAGCAGACTCGCCGGGACTAGCGGCGATGAGCAGTTCTTC. Protein product: CASRLAGTSGDEQFF. J is TRBJ2-1 and V is TRBV5-1, with 11 bases that match TRBD2. Germline loops: CDR1 SGHRS, CDR2 YFSETQ. V lost 5 bases to trimming and J lost 8 bases; unmatched junction nucleotides: 9. The CDR3 length is 15 residues.

This clonotype was detected a few times. The chain carries TRBV12-3 or TRBV12-4 and TRBJ2-3; 7 nucleotides align to TRBD1. The trim removed 5 bases at V and 7 bases at J, leaving 6 bases unmatched. The CDR3 loop spans 13 amino acids. Here the CDR3 DNA reads TGTGCCAGCAGTGAGTACAGGGGATATACGCAGTATTTT. As protein: CASSEYRGYTQYF.

This clonotype was seen more than once but under ten times. This chain joins TRBV7-6 and TRBJ2-5, with 11 bases fitting TRBD2. CDR3 size: 16 residues. The germline V gene encodes CDR1 SGHVS and CDR2 FNYEAQ. Trimming took 5 bases from V and 5 from J; bases not matched to a gene: 10. The CDR3 bases are TGTGCCAGCAGCATTAGCGGGAGGGCCATTCGGGAGACCCAGTACTTC. It codes for CASSISGRAIRETQYF.

This clonotype was recorded only once. The rearrangement uses TRBV27 and TRBJ1-4, with 8 bases matching TRBD1. Per the germline V gene, CDR1 is MNHEY and CDR2 is SMNVEV (reference sequence). After removal of 6 bases from V and 5 bases from J, the junction contained 20 bases not matched to a gene. The CDR3 sequence is 19 residues long. The CDR3 bases are TGTGCCAGCAGGACCCGAGGACAGGGAGCAGGCGAGGGAAATGAAAAACTGTTTTTT. This sequence encodes CASRTRGQGAGEGNEKLFF.

The rearrangement uses TRBV9 and TRBJ1-2; D not certain. Germline V gene data show CDR1 as SGDLS and CDR2 as YYNGEE. This CDR3 is 13 amino acids long. V was cut by 0 bases and J by 8 bases, with 11 bases left in between. CDR3 loop: CASSVGKGIGYTF. CDR3 nucleotide sequence: TGTGCCAGCAGCGTAGGAAAAGGGATCGGCTACACCTTC. Complete variable domain (other parts from reference TRBV9 and TRBJ1-2): DSGVTQTPKHLITATGQRVTLRCSPRSGDLSVYWYQQSLDQGLQFLIQYYNGEERAKGNILERFSAQQFPDLHSELNLSSLELGDSALYFCASSVGKGIGYTFGSGTRLTVV.

This clonotype was detected a few times. The J gene is TRBJ2-4, the V gene TRBV4-2; weak D call: TRBD2 (5 bases). Trimming left V 2 bases short and J 0 bases short, with 11 bases between. Germline assignment: CDR1 LGHNA and CDR2 YNFKEQ. This CDR3 has 16 residues. The CDR3 loop reads CASSQPDGLAKNIQYF. The CDR3 region has the DNA TGTGCCAGCAGCCAACCGGACGGACTAGCCAAAAACATTCAGTACTTC.

The rearrangement joins TRBV24-1 to TRBJ2-7, with D perhaps assigned TRBD1 or TRBD2 (5 bases each). V lost 4 bases to trimming and J lost 9 bases, with 18 bases between them. The CDR3 has 14 residues. The germline gives CDR1 KGHDR, CDR2 SFDVKD. CDR3 nucleotides: TGTGCCACCAGTGAACCCCGGGACCGGGGCTTGCAGTACTTC. Its translation: CATSEPRDRGLQYF.